These 14 T cell receptor beta chains were sequenced from one sample in a study of OX40 agonist ivuxolimab in advanced cancers. Using immunoSEQ multiplex PCR, the repertoire was profiled, and TCRdb retains in-frame clones only, with some absent. The sample has 20,000 or so clones, over 75% seen once; the top ten hold around 31%. Sequencing used CD4+ or CD8+ T cells sorted from blood, obtained in a trial of the OX40 agonist ivuxolimab. These receptors came from an adult with an advanced solid tumor such as melanoma, head and neck, liver or kidney cancer.

J is TRBJ1-6 and V is TRBV4-2, with a tentative D call TRBD1 (5 bases). Germline V gives CDR1 LGHNA, CDR2 YNFKEQ. The CDR3 loop spans 19 amino acids. The germline V and J ends were trimmed by 3 bases and 0 bases, with 18 bases remaining between them. DNA for the CDR3: TGTGCCAGCAGCCACGCCGCGGGGGAGGGCGGCTCCTATAATTCACCCCTCCACTTT. It specifies CASSHAAGEGGSYNSPLHF.

In its sample, this clone was seen a few times. The genes are TRBV6-1 and TRBJ1-1; 7 bases align to TRBD1. V shed 6 bases, J shed 2 bases, and the junction held 3 bases outside the gene matches. The CDR3 length is 13 residues. The germline gives CDR1 MNHNS, CDR2 SASEGT. CDR3 nucleotide sequence: TGTGCCAGCAGGGACAGGTCCAACACTGAAGCTTTCTTT. Its protein is CASRDRSNTEAFF.

This clone came up a few times. CDR3 DNA: TGTGCCAGCAGCTTAGGTTCTACGGGATCGGGAAACACCATATATTTT. This translates into CASSLGSTGSGNTIYF. This sequence joins TRBV7-9 and TRBJ1-3, with D unclear. Germline V gene lookup returns CDR1 SEHNR and CDR2 FQNEAQ (reference sequence). The V end lost 1 base, the J end lost 4 bases, and 14 bases lay between the germline ends. This CDR3 spans 16 amino acids. The whole variable domain, filled in from reference TRBV7-9 and TRBJ1-3, reads DTGVSQNPRHKITKRGQNVTFRCDPISEHNRLYWYRQTLGQGPEFLTYFQNEAQLEKSRLLSDRFSAERPKGSFSTLEIQRTEQGDSAMYLCASSLGSTGSGNTIYFGEGSWLTVV.

This clone has a single count. The chain couples TRBV5-5 to TRBJ1-4; D is uncertain. Germline V gives CDR1 SGHKS, CDR2 YYEKEE (reference sequence). Between the trimmed V and J ends, which lost 0 bases and 8 bases, there was a span of 2 bases. The CDR3 has 11 amino acids. The CDR3 spells CASSLVEKLFF. The CDR3 DNA follows: TGTGCCAGCAGCTTGGTGGAAAAACTGTTTTTT.

The sample holds a few counts of this clone. The chain has TRBV6-1 and TRBJ2-2; no clear D. This CDR3 comprises 13 residues. V gave up 8 bases and J gave up 3 bases, with 10 bases separating them. Germline-derived CDR1 and CDR2 are MNHNS and SASEGT. Written as DNA, the CDR3 is TGTGCCAGCCTCACTCCGGACACCGGGGAGCTGTTTTTT. This translates into CASLTPDTGELFF.

V is TRBV29-1 and J is TRBJ2-1, with 8 bases that match TRBD1. The CDR3 runs to 11 residues. Germline lookup yields CDR1 SQVTM and CDR2 ANQGSEA. The V and J ends lost 7 bases and 9 bases, in that order; junction bases with no gene match: 5. The CDR3 DNA is TGCAGCGCCGAAACAGGGGGTGAGCAGTTCTTC. Its protein is CSAETGGEQFF.

The chain uses TRBV10-1 and TRBJ1-2; 8 nucleotides match TRBD1. The CDR3 covers 14 residues. Germline assignment: CDR1 WNHNN and CDR2 SYGVQD (reference sequence). The V gene end was trimmed by 3 bases and the J gene end by 7 bases; junction bases not matched to a gene: 7. The chain's CDR3 is CASSEHRTGTGYTF. The CDR3 DNA reads TGCGCCAGCAGTGAACATCGGACAGGGACTGGCTACACCTTC.

The chain recombines TRBV10-2 with TRBJ2-5, with D tentatively TRBD2 (5 bases). Per germline, CDR1 WSHSY and CDR2 SAAADI. V shed 6 bases and J shed 2 bases, with 10 bases lying between them. The CDR3 spans 13 residues. CDR3 protein: CASSRDIQETQYF. The CDR3 region has the DNA TGCGCCAGCAGCCGGGATATACAAGAGACCCAGTACTTC.

This clone was detected only a few times. This chain uses TRBV13 with TRBJ2-6; D might be TRBD1 (6 bases). Germline CDR1 is PRHDT and CDR2 is FYEKMQ (reference sequence). V lost 5 bases and J lost 3, with 14 bases in between. The CDR3 consists of 16 residues. CDR3 in amino acids: CASSAPTGNGANVLTF. For the CDR3, the DNA is TGTGCCAGCAGCGCCCCAACAGGGAATGGGGCCAACGTCCTGACTTTC.

This chain joins TRBV7-3 and TRBJ2-3, with D unresolved. CDR1 SGHTA and CDR2 FQGTGA come from the germline V gene. The CDR3 is 13 amino acids. Trimming removed 2 bases from V and 0 bases from J, with 3 bases in between. The CDR3 DNA sequence: TGTGCCAGCAGCTTAGCTAGCACAGATACGCAGTATTTT. Translation gives CASSLASTDTQYF.

V usage is TRBV7-9 and J usage is TRBJ2-1; D is unclear. Germline V gene sequence: CDR1 SEHNR, CDR2 FQNEAQ (reference sequence). V was clipped by 1 base and J by 0 bases, with 10 bases between them. The CDR3 runs 16 residues. The CDR3 here is CASSLGWASSYNEQFF. DNA for the CDR3: TGTGCCAGCAGCTTAGGATGGGCAAGCTCCTACAATGAGCAGTTCTTC.

This clone was recorded only once. The chain combines TRBV6-5 with TRBJ1-1, with D unclear. Trimming took 5 bases from V and 8 from J, leaving 15 bases between them. Germline values: CDR1 MNHEY, CDR2 SVGAGI. The CDR3 is made up of 13 amino acids. CDR3 DNA: TGTGCCAGCAGTCTACGGTCACTGACAGAAGCTTTCTTT. This gives the protein CASSLRSLTEAFF.

This clone appeared once. The chain joins TRBV15 to TRBJ2-3; 9 bases are shared with TRBD1. This CDR3 region has 16 residues. Per germline, CDR1 LNHNV and CDR2 YYDKDF (reference sequence). Losses at the gene ends were 1 base for V and 8 bases for J; bases not matched to a gene: 10. The CDR3 reads CATSRGGQGSFGTQYF. CDR3 DNA: TGTGCCACCAGCAGAGGAGGACAGGGGAGCTTTGGTACGCAGTATTTT.

The chain has TRBV9 and TRBJ1-2; 10 nucleotides line up with TRBD1. The CDR3 consists of 14 residues. Germline V lookup: CDR1 SGDLS, CDR2 YYNGEE. J gave up 4 bases and V 6 bases, and 6 bases lay outside the gene matches. The CDR3 bases are TGTGCCAGCAACCGGGACAGGGGCGGCTATGGCTACACCTTC. This sequence encodes CASNRDRGGYGYTF.